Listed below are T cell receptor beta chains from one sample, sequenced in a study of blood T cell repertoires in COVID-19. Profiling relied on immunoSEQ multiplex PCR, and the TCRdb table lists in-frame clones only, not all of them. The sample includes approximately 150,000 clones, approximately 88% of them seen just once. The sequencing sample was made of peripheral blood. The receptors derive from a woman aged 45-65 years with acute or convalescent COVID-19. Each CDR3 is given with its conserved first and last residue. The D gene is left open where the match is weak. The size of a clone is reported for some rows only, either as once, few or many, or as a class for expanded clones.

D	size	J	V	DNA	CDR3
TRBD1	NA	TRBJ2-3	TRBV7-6	TGTGCCAGCAGCTTTAGACAGGGGCTTTCAGATACGCAGTATTTT	CASSFRQGLSDTQYF
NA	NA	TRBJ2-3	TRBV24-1	TGTGCCACCAGTGATTCCGGTCGGAGAGTAGATACGCAGTATTTT	CATSDSGRRVDTQYF
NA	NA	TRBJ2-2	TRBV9	TGTGCCAGCAGCGTAGGGACACCCGGGGAGCTGTTTTTT	CASSVGTPGELFF
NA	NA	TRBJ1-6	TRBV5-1	TGCGCCAGCAGCTTGGGACTGGCACCCCTCCACTTT	CASSLGLAPLHF
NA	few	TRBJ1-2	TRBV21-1	NA	CASSEVAQGNGDGYTF
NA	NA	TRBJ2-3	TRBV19	TGTGCCAGTAGTATCAGATACACGCAGTATTTT	CASSIRYTQYF
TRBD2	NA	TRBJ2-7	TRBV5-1	TGCGCCAGCAGCTCCTCCGGACTAGGCCCCTACGAGCAGTACTTC	CASSSSGLGPYEQYF
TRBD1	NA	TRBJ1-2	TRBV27	TGTGCCAGCAGAGAACCGGGACAGGGAAACTATGGCTACACCTTC	CASREPGQGNYGYTF
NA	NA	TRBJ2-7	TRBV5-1	TGCGCCAGCAGCTTGGCGGGGGTTGAGGGCGAGCAGTACTTC	CASSLAGVEGEQYF
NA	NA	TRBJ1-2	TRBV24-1	TGTGCCACCAGTGATACCCAGGGGAACTATGGCTACACCTTC	CATSDTQGNYGYTF
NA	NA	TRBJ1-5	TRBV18	TGTGCCAGCTCACCACAGGGGGTAATGGGCAATCAGCCCCAGCATTTT	CASSPQGVMGNQPQHF
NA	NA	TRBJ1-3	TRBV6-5	TGTGCCAGCAGCGGTCAAGCGGGAAACACCATATATTTT	CASSGQAGNTIYF
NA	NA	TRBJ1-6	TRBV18	TGTGCCAGCTCACCGTACTCGAGCTCCTATAATTCACCCCTCCACTTT	CASSPYSSSYNSPLHF
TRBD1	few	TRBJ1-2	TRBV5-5	TGTGCCAGCAGTCGCCCCGGGACAGGAGGTAGCTACACCTTC	CASSRPGTGGSYTF
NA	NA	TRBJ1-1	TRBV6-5	TGTGCCAGCAGTTTTATAGATAGCACTGAAGCTTTCTTT	CASSFIDSTEAFF
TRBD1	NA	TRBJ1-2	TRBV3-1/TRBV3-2	TGTGCCAGCAGTCTTACCCCGGGACAGGGGCATTTAAACACCTTC	CASSLTPGQGHLNTF
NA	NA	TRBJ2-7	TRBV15	TGTGCCACCAGCAGAGATCGGGGAAGATCCTACGAGCAGTACTTC	CATSRDRGRSYEQYF
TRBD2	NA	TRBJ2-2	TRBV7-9	TGTGCCAGCAGCTTTTGGCTTAGCGGGGGCACCGGGGAGCTGTTTTTT	CASSFWLSGGTGELFF
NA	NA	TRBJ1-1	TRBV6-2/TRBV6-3	TGTGCCAGCAGTTACAACTTAGCGACGAACACTGAAGCTTTCTTT	CASSYNLATNTEAFF
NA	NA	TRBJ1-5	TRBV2	TGTGCCAGCAGTGAAGGAGCCAAAGGGGGGCATTTT	CASSEGAKGGHF
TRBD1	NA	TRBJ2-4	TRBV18	TGTGCCAGCTCACGATGGACAGGGGAGACCAAAAACATTCAGTACTTC	CASSRWTGETKNIQYF
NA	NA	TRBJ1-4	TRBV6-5	TGTGCCAGCAGTCCTCTCGGACAGGAAAAACTGTTTTTT	CASSPLGQEKLFF
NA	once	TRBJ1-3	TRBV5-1	TGCGCCAGCAGTGGGGCCGGAAACACCATATATTTT	CASSGAGNTIYF
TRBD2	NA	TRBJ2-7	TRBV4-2	TGTGCCAGCAGCCAAGAAGGTATCGGGGGGGTCTCCTACGAGCAGTACTTC	CASSQEGIGGVSYEQYF
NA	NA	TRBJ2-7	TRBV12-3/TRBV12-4	TGTGCCAGCAGTTTCGAGGAACCCTACGAGCAGTACTTC	CASSFEEPYEQYF
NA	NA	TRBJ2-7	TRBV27	TGTGCCAGCTCGCCGGCCGGAGTTAGGCCGAGCGAGCAGTACTTC	CASSPAGVRPSEQYF
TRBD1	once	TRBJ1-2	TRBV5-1	TGCGCCAGCAGCTCCCAGGGACAGCTCTATGGCTACACCTTC	CASSSQGQLYGYTF
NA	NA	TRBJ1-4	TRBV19	TGTGCCAGTAGTGAGCAGGGGACAAGGGAAAAACTGTTTTTT	CASSEQGTREKLFF